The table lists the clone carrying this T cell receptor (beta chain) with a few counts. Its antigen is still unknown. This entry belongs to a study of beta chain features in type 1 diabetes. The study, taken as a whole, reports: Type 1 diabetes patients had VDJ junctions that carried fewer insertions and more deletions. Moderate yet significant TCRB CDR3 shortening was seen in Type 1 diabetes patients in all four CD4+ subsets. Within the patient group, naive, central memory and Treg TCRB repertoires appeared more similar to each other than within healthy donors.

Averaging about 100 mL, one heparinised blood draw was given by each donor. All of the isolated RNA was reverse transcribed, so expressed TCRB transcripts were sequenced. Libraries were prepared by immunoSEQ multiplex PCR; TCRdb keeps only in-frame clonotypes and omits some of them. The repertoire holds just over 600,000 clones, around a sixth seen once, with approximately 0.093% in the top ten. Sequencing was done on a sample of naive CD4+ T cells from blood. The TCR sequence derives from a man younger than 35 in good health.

CDR3 nucleotide sequence: TGTGCCAGTACCCCGGGGACAGGGACATATCAGCCCCAGCATTTT. Its protein is CASTPGTGTYQPQHF. This chain uses TRBV2 with TRBJ1-5; 9 bases line up with TRBD1. Per germline, CDR1 SNHLY and CDR2 FYNNEI. V was pared by 9 bases and J by 5 bases, with 11 bases of the junction left unmatched. This CDR3 comprises 15 residues.